This TCR beta chain emerged from a study of cytomegalovirus exposure and HLA in healthy donors. General study findings and limits: Upon later analysis, HLA-associated TCR beta chains proved more clonally expanded than other, equally common chains. DRB1 had the most TCR associations and HLA-C the fewest, a later analysis found, with rates varying by HLA locus. In an earlier analysis, most TCR beta V segments were productive about 87% or about 30% of the time.

This clone was observed once. Its specificity is not known. PCR employed 60 Vbeta and 13 Jbeta primers. Sequencing was performed with immunoSEQ multiplex PCR; in TCRdb, only in-frame clones are kept and a portion is missing. The data hold 120,000 to 150,000 clones, with about three quarters observed a single time. The CDR3 runs to 15 residues. Germline V gene lookup returns CDR1 SGHTA and CDR2 FQGTGA. Trimming took off 5 bases at V and 6 bases at J, with 19 bases between the two ends. The origin of this receptor is a female donor in good health and CMV-seronegative. The chain combines TRBV7-3 with TRBJ1-1; the D is unclear. Sequenced material: PBMCs. The CDR3: CASSTTHLTAAEAFF. DNA for the CDR3: TGTGCCAGCAGCACAACACACCTAACAGCAGCTGAAGCTTTCTTT.